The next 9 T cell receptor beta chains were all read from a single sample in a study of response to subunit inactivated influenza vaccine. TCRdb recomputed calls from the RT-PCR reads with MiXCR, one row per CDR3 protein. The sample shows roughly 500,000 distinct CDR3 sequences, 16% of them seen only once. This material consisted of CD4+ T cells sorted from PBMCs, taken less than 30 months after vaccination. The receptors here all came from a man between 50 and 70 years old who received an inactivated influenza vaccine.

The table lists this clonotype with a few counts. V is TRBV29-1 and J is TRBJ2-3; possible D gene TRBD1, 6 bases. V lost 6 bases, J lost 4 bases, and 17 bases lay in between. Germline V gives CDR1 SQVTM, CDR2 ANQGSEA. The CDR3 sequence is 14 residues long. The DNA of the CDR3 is TGCAGCGTGGGGACCGGGACACCCTCAGATACGCAGTATTTT. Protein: CSVGTGTPSDTQYF.

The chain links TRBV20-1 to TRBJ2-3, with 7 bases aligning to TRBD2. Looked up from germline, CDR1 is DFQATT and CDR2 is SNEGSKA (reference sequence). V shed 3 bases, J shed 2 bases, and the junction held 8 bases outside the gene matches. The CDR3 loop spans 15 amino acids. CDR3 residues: CSASESGDPTDTQYF. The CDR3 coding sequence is TGCAGTGCTAGTGAGAGCGGGGACCCCACAGATACGCAGTATTTT.

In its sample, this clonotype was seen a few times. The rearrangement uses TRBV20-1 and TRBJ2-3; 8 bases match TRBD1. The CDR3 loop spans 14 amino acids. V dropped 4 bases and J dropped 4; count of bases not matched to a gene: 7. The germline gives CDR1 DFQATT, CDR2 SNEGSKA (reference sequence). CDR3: CSATGQGVADTQYF. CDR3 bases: TGCAGTGCTACCGGACAGGGCGTGGCAGATACGCAGTATTTT.

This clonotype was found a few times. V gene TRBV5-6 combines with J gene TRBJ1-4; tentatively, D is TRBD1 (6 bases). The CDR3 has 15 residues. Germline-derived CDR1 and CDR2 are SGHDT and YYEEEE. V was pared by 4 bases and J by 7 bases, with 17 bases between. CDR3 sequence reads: CASSTLGPRGEKLFF. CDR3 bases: TGTGCCAGCAGCACCCTTGGCCCCAGGGGTGAAAAACTGTTTTTT.

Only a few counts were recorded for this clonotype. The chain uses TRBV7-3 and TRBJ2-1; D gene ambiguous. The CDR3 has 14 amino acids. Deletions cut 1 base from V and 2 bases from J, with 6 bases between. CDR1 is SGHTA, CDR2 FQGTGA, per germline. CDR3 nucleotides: TGTGCCAGCAGCTTAAGTATCACCTACAATGAGCAGTTCTTC. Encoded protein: CASSLSITYNEQFF.

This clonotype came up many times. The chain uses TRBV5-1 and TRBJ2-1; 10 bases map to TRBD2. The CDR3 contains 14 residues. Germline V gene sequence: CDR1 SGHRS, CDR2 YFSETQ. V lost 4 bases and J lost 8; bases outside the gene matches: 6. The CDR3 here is CASSPPSGSDEQFF. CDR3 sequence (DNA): TGCGCCAGCAGCCCCCCTAGCGGGAGCGATGAGCAGTTCTTC.

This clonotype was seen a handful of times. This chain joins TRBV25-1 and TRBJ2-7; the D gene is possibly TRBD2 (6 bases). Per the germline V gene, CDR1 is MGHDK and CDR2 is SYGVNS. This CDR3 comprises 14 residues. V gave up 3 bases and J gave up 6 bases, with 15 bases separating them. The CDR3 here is CASSDMAGLGEQYF. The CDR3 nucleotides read TGTGCCAGCAGTGACATGGCGGGGTTAGGCGAGCAGTACTTC.

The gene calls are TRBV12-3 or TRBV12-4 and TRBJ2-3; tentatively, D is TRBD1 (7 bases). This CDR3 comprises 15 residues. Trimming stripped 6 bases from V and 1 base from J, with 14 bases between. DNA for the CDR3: TGTGCCAGCAGGAAAACAGGGGAGGGCACAGATACGCAGTATTTT. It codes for CASRKTGEGTDTQYF.

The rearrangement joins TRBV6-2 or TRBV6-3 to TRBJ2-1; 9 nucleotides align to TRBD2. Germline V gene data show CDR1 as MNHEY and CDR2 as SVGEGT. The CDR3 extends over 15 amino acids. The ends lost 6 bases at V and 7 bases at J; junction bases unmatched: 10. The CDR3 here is CASRHSGSNSNEQFF. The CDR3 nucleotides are TGTGCCAGCAGGCATAGCGGGAGTAATTCTAATGAGCAGTTCTTC.